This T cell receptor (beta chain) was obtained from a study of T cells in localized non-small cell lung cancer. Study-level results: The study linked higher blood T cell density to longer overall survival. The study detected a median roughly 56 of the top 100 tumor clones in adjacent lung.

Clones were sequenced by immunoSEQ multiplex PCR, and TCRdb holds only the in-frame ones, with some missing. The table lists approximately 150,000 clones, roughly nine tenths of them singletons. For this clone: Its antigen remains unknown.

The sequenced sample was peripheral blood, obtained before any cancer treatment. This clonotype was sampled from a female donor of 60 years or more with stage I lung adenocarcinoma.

CDR3 region: CASSPAGWRGDYGYTF. The CDR3 nucleotides read TGTGCCAGCAGTCCCGCCGGTTGGAGGGGGGACTATGGCTACACCTTC. V and J are TRBV27 and TRBJ1-2; maybe TRBD1 (6 bases). Germline CDR1 MNHEY, CDR2 SMNVEV (reference sequence). V lost 5 bases and J 3 bases, leaving 19 bases between the germline ends. The CDR3 extends over 16 amino acids.